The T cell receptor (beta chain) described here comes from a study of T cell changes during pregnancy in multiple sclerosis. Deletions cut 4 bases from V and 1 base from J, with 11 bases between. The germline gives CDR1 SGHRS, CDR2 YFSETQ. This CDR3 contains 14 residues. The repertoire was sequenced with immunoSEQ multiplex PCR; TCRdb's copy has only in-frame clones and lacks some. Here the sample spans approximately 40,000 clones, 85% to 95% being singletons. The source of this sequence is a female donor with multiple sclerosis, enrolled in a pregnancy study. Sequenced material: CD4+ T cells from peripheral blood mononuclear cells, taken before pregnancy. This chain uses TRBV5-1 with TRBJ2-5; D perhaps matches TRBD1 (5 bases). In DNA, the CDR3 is TGCGCCAGCAGCCCCACAGGCTCCCAAGAGACCCAGTACTTC. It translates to CASSPTGSQETQYF.